A selection of T cell receptor beta chains follows, all from one sample in a study of blood T cells in healthy people across ages. Using its own MiXCR run on the 5' RACE reads, TCRdb lists one record per CDR3 protein. The table includes 850,000 to 1,000,000 distinct CDR3 sequences, about 44% detected once. Source material: blood. Every receptor here comes from a young man in good health. Both conserved end residues are part of each CDR3. The D gene is left open where the match is weak. Part of the rows lack a size; the others show once, few, many or a class for expanded clones.

j_gene	abundance	d_gene	v_gene	CDR3nt	CDR3aa
TRBJ2-5	few	NA	TRBV6-5	TGTGCCAGCAGTTCCGACCCCAAGACCCAGTACTTC	CASSSDPKTQYF
TRBJ2-3	NA	NA	TRBV12-3/TRBV12-4	TGTGCCAGCACCCGGGACTCAGAGGATACGCAGTATTTT	CASTRDSEDTQYF
TRBJ2-3	few	TRBD1	TRBV4-2	TGTGCCAGCAGCCAAGAATCTTGGGACAGGGGCACAGATACGCAGTATTTT	CASSQESWDRGTDTQYF
TRBJ2-3	NA	TRBD2	TRBV2	TGTGCCAGCAGTGACAGGGAGGGAGATACGCAGTATTTT	CASSDREGDTQYF
TRBJ2-7	few	NA	TRBV6-1	TGTGCCAGCCGCGGGAACACTCGGTCTCTATACGAGCAGTACTTC	CASRGNTRSLYEQYF
TRBJ1-5	NA	TRBD1	TRBV6-5	TGTGCCAACTACGGGCCATACCGGGACAGGGGGTCGCCCCAGCATTTT	CANYGPYRDRGSPQHF
TRBJ2-1	NA	NA	TRBV6-2/TRBV6-3	TGTGCCAGCAGTTCCTGGGGAAACAATGAGCAGTTCTTC	CASSSWGNNEQFF
TRBJ2-4	few	TRBD1	TRBV20-1	TGCAGTGCTACCCGCCTACAGGGGATAAACATTCAGTACTTC	CSATRLQGINIQYF
TRBJ2-7	few	NA	TRBV6-1	TGTGCCAGCAGTGAAACAGCGTCCTACGAGCAGTACTTC	CASSETASYEQYF
TRBJ1-2	NA	NA	TRBV12-3/TRBV12-4	TGTGCCAGCAGTTTAGGGGGCCCCCTTTATGGCTACACCTTC	CASSLGGPLYGYTF
TRBJ2-7	once	TRBD2	TRBV4-1	TGCGCCAGCAGCCAAGACAAAAGGACTAGCGGGAGTTCCTACGAGCAGTACTTC	CASSQDKRTSGSSYEQYF
TRBJ1-2	NA	NA	TRBV4-3	TGCGCCAGCAGCCTTGGTGAGGCAGGGGATTATGGCTACACCTTC	CASSLGEAGDYGYTF
TRBJ1-2	few	NA	TRBV29-1	TGCAGCGTTCTCCTGGGGATGGGGGGACTCAACTATGGCTACACCTTC	CSVLLGMGGLNYGYTF
TRBJ2-7	few	NA	TRBV4-3	TGCGCCAGCAGCCGGGGTTCGTCGGGGTCCTACGAGCAGTACTTC	CASSRGSSGSYEQYF
TRBJ2-7	NA	NA	TRBV3-1	TGTGCCTCTGCGCGGGGACAGAGCTCCTACGAGCAGTACTTC	CASARGQSSYEQYF
TRBJ2-3	NA	TRBD1	TRBV29-1	TGCAGCGTTACGGGACAGGGGTTCACAGATACGCAGTATTTT	CSVTGQGFTDTQYF
TRBJ2-3	NA	NA	TRBV30	TGTGCCTGGAGTGTAGCAGAGACAGATGCGCAGTATTTT	CAWSVAETDAQYF
TRBJ2-6	NA	NA	TRBV27	TGTGCCAGCAGCCTCGGGCAGGGGGGAACTGGGGCCAACGTCCTGACTTTC	CASSLGQGGTGANVLTF
TRBJ1-2	NA	NA	TRBV7-9	TGTGCCAGCAGCTCACGCGGGGCAGCCTATGGCTACACCTTC	CASSSRGAAYGYTF
TRBJ2-1	many	TRBD2	TRBV12-3/TRBV12-4	TGTGCCAGCAGGGGACTAGCGGGGGCATACAATGAGCAGTTCTTC	CASRGLAGAYNEQFF
TRBJ2-3	NA	TRBD2	TRBV27	TGTGCCAGCAGTGCAACTAGCGGGGGAACTAGCACAGATACGCAGTATTTT	CASSATSGGTSTDTQYF
TRBJ2-5	NA	TRBD1	TRBV6-1	TGTGCCAGCGGGACAGATCCCGGGAAAACTCAGTACTTC	CASGTDPGKTQYF
TRBJ1-1	NA	NA	TRBV29-1	TGCAGCGGTCGGGACGGAGATCGGACTGAAGCTTTCTTT	CSGRDGDRTEAFF
TRBJ2-7	NA	NA	TRBV6-4	TGTGCCAGCAGTGCGGGGGGCTCCTACAATGAGCAGTACTTC	CASSAGGSYNEQYF
TRBJ2-1	NA	TRBD1	TRBV10-3	TGTGCCATCAGTGAGTCCGGGACAGTATACAATGAGCAGTTCTTC	CAISESGTVYNEQFF
TRBJ2-1	NA	TRBD1	TRBV3-1	TGTGCCAGCAACCTGGGGTGGACAGGGTCCTACAATGAGCGGTTCTTC	CASNLGWTGSYNERFF